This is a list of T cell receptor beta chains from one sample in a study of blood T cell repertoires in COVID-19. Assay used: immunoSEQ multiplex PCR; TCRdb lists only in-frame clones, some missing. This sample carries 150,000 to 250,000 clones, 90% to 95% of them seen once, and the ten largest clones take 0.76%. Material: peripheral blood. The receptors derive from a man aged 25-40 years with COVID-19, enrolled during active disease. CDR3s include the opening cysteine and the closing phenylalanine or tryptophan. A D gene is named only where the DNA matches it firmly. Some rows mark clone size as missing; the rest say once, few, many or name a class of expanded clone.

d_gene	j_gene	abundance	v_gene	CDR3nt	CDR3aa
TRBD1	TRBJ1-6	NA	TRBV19	TGTGCCAGTAGTATCTTCGACAGGGGTGATTCACCCCTCCACTTT	CASSIFDRGDSPLHF
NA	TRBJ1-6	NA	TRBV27	TGTGCCAGCAGTCCCGATCCGCCCCGCTCGGCCTATAATTCACCCCTCCACTTT	CASSPDPPRSAYNSPLHF
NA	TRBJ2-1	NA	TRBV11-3	TGTGCCAGCAGCTCTTCCAGGGCCGGCGACTATGAGCAGTTCTTC	CASSSSRAGDYEQFF
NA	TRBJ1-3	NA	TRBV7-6	TGTGCCAGCAGCGAGGATGCTGGAAACACCATATATTTT	CASSEDAGNTIYF
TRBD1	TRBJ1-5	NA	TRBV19	TGTGCCAGCCGACCGGGACAGGGGCGTAGTCAGCCCCAGCATTTT	CASRPGQGRSQPQHF
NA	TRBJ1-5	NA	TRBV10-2	TGCGCCAGCAGTAGTCAGAATAGCAATCAGCCCCAGCATTTT	CASSSQNSNQPQHF
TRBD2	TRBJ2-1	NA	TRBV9	TGTGCCAGCAGCGCCGGACTAGCGGGGGGCTACAATGAGCAGTTCTTC	CASSAGLAGGYNEQFF
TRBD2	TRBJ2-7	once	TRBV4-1	TGCGCCAGCAGCCATGGTTCTAGCGGCTACGAGCAGTACTTC	CASSHGSSGYEQYF
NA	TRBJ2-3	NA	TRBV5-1	TGCGCCAGCAGCTTCAGGGGACCTAGCACAGATACGCAGTATTTT	CASSFRGPSTDTQYF
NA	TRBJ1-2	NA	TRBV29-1	TGCAGCGTTGGGGGAGGCCCCAACTATGGCTACACCTTC	CSVGGGPNYGYTF
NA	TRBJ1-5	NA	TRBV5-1	TGCGCCAGCAGCTTAATTCCGGCCGCGGGTCAGCCCCAGCATTTT	CASSLIPAAGQPQHF
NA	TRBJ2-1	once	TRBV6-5	TGTGCCAGCAGTTACCCAGTCGGGGATGAGCAGTTCTTC	CASSYPVGDEQFF
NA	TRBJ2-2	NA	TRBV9	TGTGCCAGCAGCACCCGACAGAGTTTCACCGGGGAGCTGTTTTTT	CASSTRQSFTGELFF
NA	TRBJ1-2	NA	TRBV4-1	TGCGCCAGCAGCCAAGATTTGGCGGATGGCTACACCTTC	CASSQDLADGYTF
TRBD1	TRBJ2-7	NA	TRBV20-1	TGCAGTGCTAGTGAGTACAGGGGGTTGAACGAGCAGTACTTC	CSASEYRGLNEQYF
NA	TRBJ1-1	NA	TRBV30	TGTGCCTGGAGTGTACCAGGGGTGAACACTGAAGCTTTCTTT	CAWSVPGVNTEAFF
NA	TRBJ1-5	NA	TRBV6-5	TGTGCCAGCAGTTACTTGGGGCGCGGACAGCCCCAGCATTTT	CASSYLGRGQPQHF
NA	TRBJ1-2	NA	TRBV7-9	TGTGCCAGCAGCCCGCCCTTACCAAAGGCAGGTCACTTTAACTATGGCTACACCTTC	CASSPPLPKAGHFNYGYTF
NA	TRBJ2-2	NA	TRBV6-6	TGTGCCAGCCGGGCAGGGGACACCGGGGAGCTGTTTTTT	CASRAGDTGELFF
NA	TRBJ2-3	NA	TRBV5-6	TGTGCCAGCAGCACCGGACTGGGAGGCGCAGATACGCAGTATTTT	CASSTGLGGADTQYF
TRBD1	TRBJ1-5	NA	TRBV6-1	TGTGCCAGCAGTGAATACTTGATGGCAGGGGGAAATCAGCCCCAGCATTTT	CASSEYLMAGGNQPQHF
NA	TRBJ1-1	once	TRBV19	TGTGCCAGTAATTTAAAGAACACTGAAGCTTTCTTT	CASNLKNTEAFF
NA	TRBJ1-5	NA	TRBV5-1	TGCGCCAGCAGCTGGGGGGCGGGGGGGCCGAAACAGCCCCAGCATTTT	CASSWGAGGPKQPQHF
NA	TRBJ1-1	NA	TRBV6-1	TGTGCCAGCAGTGAAGGAGGAGCGGACACTGAAGCTTTCTTT	CASSEGGADTEAFF
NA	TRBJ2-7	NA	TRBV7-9	TGTGCCAGCAGCCCGCGATTAGGAGGGCGAGGGGCCTACGAGCAGTACTTC	CASSPRLGGRGAYEQYF
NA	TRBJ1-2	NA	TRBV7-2	TGTGCCAGCAGCTCCCCGCAGGGGTTAGGCTATGGCTACACCTTC	CASSSPQGLGYGYTF
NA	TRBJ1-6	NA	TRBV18	TGTGCCAGCTCACCAGTACAGAGAGCAAATTCACCCCTCCACTTT	CASSPVQRANSPLHF
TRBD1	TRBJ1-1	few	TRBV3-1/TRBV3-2	TGTGCCAGCAGCCAACAGGGGGGCACTGAAGCTTTCTTT	CASSQQGGTEAFF
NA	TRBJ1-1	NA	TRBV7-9	TGTGCCAGCAGCGCTGGAGGCTACACTGAAGCTTTCTTT	CASSAGGYTEAFF
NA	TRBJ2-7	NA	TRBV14	TGTGCCAGCAGCCAAGTGCGGGGTGTAAACGAGCAGTACTTC	CASSQVRGVNEQYF
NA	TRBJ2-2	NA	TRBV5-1	TGCGCCAGCAGCTTGTTGTCGGAGGCCACCGGGGAGCTGTTTTTT	CASSLLSEATGELFF
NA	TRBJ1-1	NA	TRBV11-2	TGTGCCAGCAGCTCTGCCCTGGGGGGCACTGAAGCTTTCTTT	CASSSALGGTEAFF
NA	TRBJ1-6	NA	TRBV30	TGTGCCTGGAGCACACCGGGACTTAACTATTCACCCCTCCACTTT	CAWSTPGLNYSPLHF
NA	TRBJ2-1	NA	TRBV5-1	TGCGCCAGCAGCTTGGATCGGGGAGATGAGCAGTTCTTC	CASSLDRGDEQFF
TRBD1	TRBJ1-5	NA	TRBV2	TGTGCCAGCCAAACACAGGGGAATCAGCCCCAGCATTTT	CASQTQGNQPQHF
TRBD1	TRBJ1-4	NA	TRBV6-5	TGTGCCAGCAGCCGGGACAGTGAAAAACTGTTTTTT	CASSRDSEKLFF
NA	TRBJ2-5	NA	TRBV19	TGTGCCAGTAGGCCCACGGGTCCACGCGAGACCCAGTACTTC	CASRPTGPRETQYF